The clone carrying this TCR beta chain appeared a few times. This sample is part of a study of Ad26.COV2.S vaccination and SARS-CoV-2 variants. Treatment noted: around 19 received Ad26.COV2.S at low or high dose, single or two shots; five or six received placebo; per-sample allocation not given. Day 63 after the first vaccine or placebo injection was the time point for sampling. Profiling relied on immunoSEQ multiplex PCR, and the TCRdb table lists in-frame clones only, not all of them. The table shows more than 350,000 clones, with approximately 90% occurring only once. The CDR3 is made up of 13 amino acids. Germline V CDR1 and CDR2: KGHDR, SFDVKD. V lost 7 bases and J lost 5; bases outside the gene matches: 5.

This chain connects TRBV24-1 to TRBJ1-1; 8 nucleotides agree with TRBD1. This sequence was found in a person between 18 and 60 years old who received the Ad26.COV2.S COVID-19 vaccine or a placebo. This material consisted of peripheral blood, taken in a trial of Ad26.COV2.S vaccine versus placebo. The CDR3: CATRAGGGTEAFF. CDR3 sequence (DNA): TGTGCCACCAGGGCAGGGGGCGGAACTGAAGCTTTCTTT.